The 5 T cell receptor beta chains in this list originate from one sample, sequenced in a study of CD8 T cells in Susac syndrome. When the RNA was reverse transcribed, random hexamers were used with an input of about 0.5 to 1 ug. TCRdb called the immunoSEQ multiplex PCR reads again in MiXCR, with one record for every CDR3 protein. The table has over 300,000 distinct CDR3 sequences, 92% seen once. The sequencing sample was made of CD4+ T cells from PBMCs. The receptors here all came from a human donor with multiple sclerosis.

This rearrangement joins TRBV7-2 to TRBJ2-5; 7 positions match TRBD2. In germline, CDR1 is SGHTA, CDR2 FQGNSA. CDR3 size: 15 residues. V was clipped by 3 bases and J by 5 bases; unmatched bases: 9. In nucleotides, the CDR3 is TGTGCCAGCAGCTTGTACAGCGGGAACGGGGAGACCCAGTACTTC. Residues: CASSLYSGNGETQYF.

The V call is TRBV7-3, the J call TRBJ2-5, with TRBD2 identical over 7 bases. The germline V gene has CDR1 SGHTA and CDR2 FQGTGA. The J segment lost 5 bases and the V segment lost 5 bases, leaving 14 bases of the junction unmatched. CDR3 size: 16 residues. This CDR3 is CASSPTATSIQETQYF. The CDR3 DNA follows: TGTGCCAGCAGCCCGACCGCGACTAGCATTCAGGAGACCCAGTACTTC.

This clonotype showed up just a few times. V and J are TRBV23-1 and TRBJ2-2, with 7 positions matching TRBD1. TRBV23-1 is placed among ORFs of uncertain function. The CDR3 is made up of 12 amino acids. V dropped 11 bases and J dropped 6; count of bases not matched to a gene: 6. In DNA form, the CDR3 reads TGCGCCCAAGCAGGGGGTTCCGGGGAGCTGTTTTTT. It encodes CAQAGGSGELFF.

This chain joins TRBV9 and TRBJ1-3, with a possible D match to TRBD1 (5 bases). The V gene's germline CDR1 is SGDLS and CDR2 YYNGEE. The V end lost 3 bases, the J end lost 6 bases, and 13 bases lay between the germline ends. This CDR3 comprises 14 residues. The CDR3 spells CASSARRGENTIYF. In DNA form, the CDR3 reads TGTGCCAGCAGCGCACGGAGGGGTGAAAACACCATATATTTT.

J is TRBJ2-1 and V is TRBV5-1, with 10 bases lining up with TRBD2. CDR3 length: 16 amino acids. With 4 bases clipped from V and 8 bases from J, the junction kept 12 bases outside the gene matches. CDR1 and CDR2 from the germline V gene are SGHRS and YFSETQ. For the CDR3, the DNA is TGCGCCAGCAGCGTCCCGGGACTAGCGTTTGGAGATGAGCAGTTCTTC. This encodes CASSVPGLAFGDEQFF.